These 15 T cell receptor beta chains were sequenced from one sample in a study of PD-1 blockade in classical Hodgkin lymphoma. Only in-frame clones appear in the TCRdb table, and some are missing; sequencing was by immunoSEQ multiplex PCR. Found here are under 25,000 clones, roughly 86% of them singletons; the top ten hold 22%. Time point reported: cycle 4 day 1 (C4D1), after six to seven weeks of nivolumab. Brentuximab vedotin exposure varied among the patients, all of whom had relapsed after autologous stem cell transplantation. The sample consisted of peripheral blood mononuclear cells (PBMCs), taken before the fourth cycle of nivolumab. Every receptor here comes from a human donor with classical Hodgkin lymphoma.

The chain is built from TRBV19 and TRBJ1-2, with no clear D. The CDR3 is 15 residues long. V dropped 1 base and J dropped 5 bases, with 14 bases sitting between them. Germline lookup yields CDR1 LNHDA and CDR2 SQIVND (reference sequence). CDR3 residues: CASSIGADLGYGYTF. Written as DNA, the CDR3 is TGTGCCAGTAGTATAGGGGCAGATCTAGGGTATGGCTACACCTTC.

The chain couples TRBV2 to TRBJ2-1; 7 bases align to TRBD1. V gave up 5 bases and J gave up 4 bases; unmatched junction bases: 2. The CDR3 covers 13 residues. Per the germline V gene, CDR1 is SNHLY and CDR2 is FYNNEI. CDR3 amino acids: CASSRGQYNEQFF. Written as DNA, the CDR3 is TGTGCCAGCAGTCGGGGACAGTACAATGAGCAGTTCTTC. The variable domain in full, completed from reference TRBV2 and TRBJ2-1, reads EPEVTQTPSHQVTQMGQEVILRCVPISNHLYFYWYRQILGQKVEFLVSFYNNEISEKSEIFDDQFSVERPDGSNFTLKIRSTKLEDSAMYFCASSRGQYNEQFFGPGTRLTVL.

V gene TRBV4-1 combines with J gene TRBJ2-2; a possible D gene is TRBD1 (6 bases). V gave up 6 bases and J gave up 3 bases, with 11 bases separating them. The germline gives CDR1 MGHRA, CDR2 YSYEKL. This CDR3 region has 14 residues. The CDR3 loop reads CASRGHRDTGELFF. CDR3 sequence (DNA): TGCGCCAGCAGAGGTCACAGGGACACCGGGGAGCTGTTTTTT.

This chain connects TRBV6-1 to TRBJ2-7; 7 bases agree with TRBD2. With V trimmed by 6 bases and J by 4 bases, 12 bases remained unmatched. The length of the CDR3 is 15 residues. From germline, CDR1 is MNHNS and CDR2 SASEGT. The CDR3 reads CASSSASSSGYEQYF. CDR3 DNA sequence: TGTGCCAGCAGCTCAGCATCGTCTAGCGGTTACGAGCAGTACTTC.

This clone is deemed medium-sized. The rearrangement links TRBV29-1 to TRBJ1-2, with D perhaps matching TRBD1 (6 bases). Trimming took 6 bases from V and 8 from J, leaving 16 bases between them. The CDR3 consists of 12 residues. The germline CDR1 and CDR2 sequences are SQVTM and ANQGSEA. The CDR3 here is CSVPGTPGGYTF. CDR3 nucleotides: TGCAGCGTCCCCGGGACACCCGGAGGCTACACCTTC.

The gene calls are TRBV2 and TRBJ1-5, with 8 nucleotides matching TRBD1. After removal of 5 bases from V and 2 bases from J, the junction contained 2 bases not matched to a gene. This CDR3 spans 14 amino acids. In germline, CDR1 is SNHLY, CDR2 FYNNEI. The CDR3 sequence is CASSQTGGNQPQHF. CDR3 sequence (DNA): TGTGCCAGCAGTCAGACAGGGGGCAATCAGCCCCAGCATTTT. The whole variable domain, remainder taken from reference TRBV2 and TRBJ1-5, is EPEVTQTPSHQVTQMGQEVILRCVPISNHLYFYWYRQILGQKVEFLVSFYNNEISEKSEIFDDQFSVERPDGSNFTLKIRSTKLEDSAMYFCASSQTGGNQPQHFGDGTRLSIL.

The gene calls are TRBV15 and TRBJ2-1; the D gene is possibly TRBD2 (6 bases). The CDR3 spans 17 residues. Germline V gene data show CDR1 as LNHNV and CDR2 as YYDKDF (reference sequence). V shed 0 bases and J shed 10 bases, with 22 bases lying between them. DNA for the CDR3: TGTGCCACCAGCAGAGAGAAAAGGACCCGTGGACGGGGGGAGCAGTTCTTC. Translating gives CATSREKRTRGRGEQFF.

J is TRBJ2-7 and V is TRBV6-5, with D unresolved. Germline V gene lookup returns CDR1 MNHEY and CDR2 SVGAGI. The CDR3 consists of 11 residues. V lost 2 bases, J lost 11 bases, and 10 bases lay in between. The CDR3 region is CASSYQAREYF. The DNA of the CDR3 is TGTGCCAGCAGTTACCAAGCCCGGGAGTACTTC.

The V call is TRBV5-3, the J call TRBJ1-4; D remains ambiguous. TRBV5-3 is noted as an ORF with a role that remains uncertain. CDR3 length: 16 amino acids. The germline V and J ends were trimmed by 1 base and 3 bases, with 13 bases remaining between them. The CDR3, as DNA: TGTGCCAGAAGCTTGTTTATGGATGCAGCTAATGAAAAACTGTTTTTT. Amino acids: CARSLFMDAANEKLFF.

The rearrangement uses TRBV27 and TRBJ1-6; D is uncertain. The CDR3 is 17 residues long. CDR1 is MNHEY, CDR2 SMNVEV, per germline (reference sequence). V was cut by 0 bases and J by 0 bases, with 9 bases left in between. CDR3 coding DNA: TGTGCCAGCAGTTTATCGCTGACCAGCTCCTATAATTCACCCCTCCACTTT. It is translated as CASSLSLTSSYNSPLHF.

V and J are TRBV5-4 and TRBJ1-2, with TRBD1 matching over 9 bases. There are 15 residues in the CDR3. V was clipped by 0 bases and J by 5 bases; unmatched bases: 5. Germline values: CDR1 SGHNT, CDR2 YYREEE (reference sequence). In DNA, the CDR3 is TGTGCCAGCAGCTTGGCACAGGGGGCGCGTTATGGCTACACCTTC. Translation: CASSLAQGARYGYTF. The full variable domain, in which reference TRBV5-4 and TRBJ1-2 provide the parts outside the CDR3, is ETGVTQSPTHLIKTRGQQVTLRCSSQSGHNTVSWYQQALGQGPQFIFQYYREEENGRGNFPPRFSGLQFPNYSSELNVNALELDDSALYLCASSLAQGARYGYTFGSGTRLTVV.

This chain joins TRBV30 and TRBJ1-6; no reliable D call. The CDR3 spans 14 residues. Between the trimmed V and J ends, which lost 4 bases and 5 bases, there was a span of 12 bases. CDR1 is GTSNPN, CDR2 SVGIG, per germline (reference sequence). CDR3 sequence (DNA): TGTGCCTGGATCGGCCAGAGTAATAATTCACCCCTCCACTTT. It is translated as CAWIGQSNNSPLHF.

This clone was detected once. The rearrangement uses TRBV19 and TRBJ2-7; 15 positions agree with TRBD2. The V gene end was trimmed by 7 bases and the J gene end by 5 bases; junction bases not matched to a gene: 6. Germline assignment: CDR1 LNHDA and CDR2 SQIVND (reference sequence). The CDR3 extends over 15 amino acids. CDR3 residues: CASKGTSGGSHEQYF. The CDR3 region has the DNA TGTGCCAGTAAAGGGACTAGCGGGGGGTCCCACGAGCAGTACTTC. Full variable domain (missing parts from reference TRBV19 and TRBJ2-7): DGGITQSPKYLFRKEGQNVTLSCEQNLNHDAMYWYRQDPGQGLRLIYYSQIVNDFQKGDIAEGYSVSREKKESFPLTVTSAQKNPTAFYLCASKGTSGGSHEQYFGPGTRLTVT.

This clone was seen just once. The V gene is TRBV11-3, the J gene TRBJ2-1; 8 bases map to TRBD1. The germline gives CDR1 SGHNT, CDR2 YENEEA. CDR3 length equals 15 residues. V was pared by 0 bases and J by 4 bases, with 2 bases of the junction left unmatched. CDR3 nucleotides: TGTGCCAGCAGCTTAGATACAGGGGGTTACAATGAGCAGTTCTTC. Protein sequence: CASSLDTGGYNEQFF.

The chain recombines TRBV6-5 with TRBJ1-2, with D possibly being TRBD1 (5 bases). Germline V gene lookup returns CDR1 MNHEY and CDR2 SVGAGI. The CDR3 covers 14 residues. Deletions cut 2 bases from V and 4 bases from J, with 11 bases between. The CDR3 sequence is CASSYRGIGYGYTF. CDR3 sequence (DNA): TGTGCCAGCAGTTACAGGGGCATCGGCTATGGCTACACCTTC.